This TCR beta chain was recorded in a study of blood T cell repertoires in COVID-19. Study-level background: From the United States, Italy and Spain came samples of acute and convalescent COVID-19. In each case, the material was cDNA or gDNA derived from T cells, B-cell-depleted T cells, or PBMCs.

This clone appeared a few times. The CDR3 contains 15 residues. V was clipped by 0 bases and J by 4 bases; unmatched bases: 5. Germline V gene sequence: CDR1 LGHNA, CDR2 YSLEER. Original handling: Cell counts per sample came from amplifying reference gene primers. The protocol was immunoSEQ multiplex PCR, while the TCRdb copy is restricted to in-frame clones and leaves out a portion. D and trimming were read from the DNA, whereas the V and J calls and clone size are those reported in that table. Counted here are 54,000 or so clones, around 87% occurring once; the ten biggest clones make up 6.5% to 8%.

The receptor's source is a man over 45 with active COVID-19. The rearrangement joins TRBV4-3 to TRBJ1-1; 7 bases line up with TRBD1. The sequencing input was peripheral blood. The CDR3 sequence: CASSQDPNRGTEAFF. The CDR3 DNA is TGCGCCAGCAGCCAAGATCCGAACAGGGGCACTGAAGCTTTCTTT.